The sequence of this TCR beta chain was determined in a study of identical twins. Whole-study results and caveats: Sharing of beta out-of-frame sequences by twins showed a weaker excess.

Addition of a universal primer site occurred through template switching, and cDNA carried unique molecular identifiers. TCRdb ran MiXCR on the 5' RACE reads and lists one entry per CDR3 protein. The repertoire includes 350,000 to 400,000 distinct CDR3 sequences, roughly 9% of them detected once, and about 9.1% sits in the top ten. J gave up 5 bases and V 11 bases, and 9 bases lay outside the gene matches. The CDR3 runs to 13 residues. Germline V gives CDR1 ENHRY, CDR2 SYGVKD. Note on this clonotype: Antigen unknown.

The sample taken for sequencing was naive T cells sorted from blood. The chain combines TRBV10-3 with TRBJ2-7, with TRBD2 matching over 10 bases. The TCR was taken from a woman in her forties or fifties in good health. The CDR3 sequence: CAFQASGRDEQYF. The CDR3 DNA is TGTGCCTTCCAGGCTAGCGGGAGAGACGAGCAGTACTTC.